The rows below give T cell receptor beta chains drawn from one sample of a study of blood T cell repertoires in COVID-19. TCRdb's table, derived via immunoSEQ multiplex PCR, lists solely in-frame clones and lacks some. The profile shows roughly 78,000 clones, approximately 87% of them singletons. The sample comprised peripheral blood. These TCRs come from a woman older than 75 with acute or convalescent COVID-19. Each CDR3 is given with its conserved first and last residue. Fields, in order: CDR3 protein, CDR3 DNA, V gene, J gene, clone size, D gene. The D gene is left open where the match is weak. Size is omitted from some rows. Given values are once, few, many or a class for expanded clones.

CASSLDRGNTEAFF	TGTGCCAGCAGCTTAGACAGGGGGAACACTGAAGCTTTCTTT	TRBV5-5	TRBJ1-1	few	TRBD1
CASSRRQGSGETQYF	TGTGCCAGCAGCCGCAGACAGGGTTCGGGAGAGACCCAGTACTTC	TRBV11-1	TRBJ2-5	NA	TRBD1
CASSLSAGGPLTGELFF	TGTGCCAGCAGCCTGAGCGCGGGAGGGCCTCTAACCGGGGAGCTGTTTTTT	TRBV3-1/TRBV3-2	TRBJ2-2	NA	TRBD2
CASSYGTGRDF	TGTGCCAGCAGTTACGGGACAGGGAGGGATTTT	TRBV12-3/TRBV12-4	TRBJ2-3	NA	TRBD1
CASSPGANRPTDTQYF	TGTGCCAGCAGCCCTGGGGCGAATCGGCCCACAGATACGCAGTATTTT	TRBV5-8	TRBJ2-3	NA	NA
CASSQAGTALHTDTQYF	TGTGCCAGCAGCCAAGCTGGGACTGCCCTCCACACAGATACGCAGTATTTT	TRBV3-1/TRBV3-2	TRBJ2-3	NA	NA
CASSPGQFRNQPQHF	TGTGCCAGCAGCCCCGGACAGTTCAGGAATCAGCCCCAGCATTTT	TRBV6-5	TRBJ1-5	NA	NA
CASSPGGLAGVDTQYF	TGTGCCAGCAGCCCCGGAGGGCTAGCGGGGGTGGATACGCAGTATTTT	TRBV5-4	TRBJ2-3	NA	TRBD2
CASSWRHGSGNTGELFF	TGTGCCAGCAGCTGGCGGCATGGGTCGGGAAACACCGGGGAGCTGTTTTTT	TRBV11-3	TRBJ2-2	NA	NA
CASSLAPGILNGGYTF	TGTGCCAGCAGCTTGGCCCCAGGTATTCTTAATGGTGGCTACACCTTC	TRBV5-5	TRBJ1-2	NA	NA
CASSFSQGGELFF	TGTGCCAGCAGTTTTTCTCAGGGCGGGGAGCTGTTTTTT	TRBV27	TRBJ2-2	NA	NA
CASSWGQLLNQPQHF	TGTGCCAGCAGCTGGGGACAGCTACTCAATCAGCCCCAGCATTTT	TRBV7-2	TRBJ1-5	NA	TRBD1
CASSVVPGEKLFF	TGTGCCAGCAGCGTAGTTCCGGGGGAAAAACTGTTTTTT	TRBV9	TRBJ1-4	NA	NA
CASSQGQGTTNYGYTF	TGTGCCAGCAGCCAAGGGCAGGGCACCACTAACTATGGCTACACCTTC	TRBV3-1/TRBV3-2	TRBJ1-2	NA	NA
CASSSGGARGETQYF	TGTGCCAGCAGCTCGGGGGGGGCTAGGGGAGAGACCCAGTACTTC	TRBV11-2	TRBJ2-5	NA	TRBD2
CASSPAGASSGNTIYF	TGTGCCAGCAGCCCTGCAGGGGCGAGCTCTGGAAACACCATATATTTT	TRBV7-9	TRBJ1-3	NA	NA
CAWSVLGGGEETQYF	TGTGCCTGGAGTGTTTTGGGCGGGGGGGAAGAGACCCAGTACTTC	TRBV30	TRBJ2-5	NA	TRBD2
CASSRGGLSTDTQYF	TGCGCCAGCAGCCGGGGGGGACTGAGCACAGATACGCAGTATTTT	TRBV4-1	TRBJ2-3	NA	TRBD2
CASSVGQGRYNEQFF	TGTGCCAGCAGCGTAGGCCAGGGGCGTTACAATGAGCAGTTCTTC	TRBV9	TRBJ2-1	NA	NA
CASSPGVENYGYTF	TGTGCCAGCAGTCCAGGGGTGGAGAACTATGGCTACACCTTC	TRBV2	TRBJ1-2	once	NA
CASSSGTSGYEQYF	TGCGCCAGCAGCTCTGGGACTAGCGGCTACGAGCAGTACTTC	TRBV5-1	TRBJ2-7	NA	TRBD2
CASSPPARLNTEAFF	TGTGCCAGCTCACCACCGGCCAGATTGAACACTGAAGCTTTCTTT	TRBV18	TRBJ1-1	NA	NA
CASSEGISGSYNEQFF	TGCGCCAGCAGTGAGGGGATTAGCGGGTCCTACAATGAGCAGTTCTTC	TRBV10-1	TRBJ2-1	NA	TRBD2
CASSDGSTDTQYF	TGTGCCAGCAGTGACGGCAGCACAGATACGCAGTATTTT	TRBV6-4	TRBJ2-3	NA	NA
CASRPFGGAADTQYF	TGTGCCAGCAGGCCTTTCGGGGGGGCCGCAGATACGCAGTATTTT	TRBV6-4	TRBJ2-3	NA	TRBD2
CASIKGAYGVEAFF	TGTGCCAGCATAAAGGGGGCCTACGGGGTGGAAGCTTTCTTT	TRBV2	TRBJ1-1	NA	TRBD1
CATSFQGEVDEQFF	TGTGCCACCAGTTTCCAGGGGGAGGTCGATGAGCAGTTCTTC	TRBV24-1	TRBJ2-1	NA	NA
CASSRSGRARVEQFF	TGTGCCAGCAGCCGTAGCGGGAGGGCCAGAGTTGAGCAGTTCTTC	TRBV3-1/TRBV3-2	TRBJ2-1	NA	TRBD2
CASRTPGQETQYF	TGTGCCAGTAGAACCCCGGGACAAGAGACCCAGTACTTC	TRBV19	TRBJ2-5	NA	NA
CASSLISGWESPLHF	TGCGCCAGCAGCTTGATATCGGGGTGGGAATCACCCCTCCACTTT	TRBV5-1	TRBJ1-6	NA	NA
CATSAKSSGTMREKNSPLHF	TGTGCCACCAGTGCTAAGAGTAGCGGGACAATGCGGGAGAAGAACTCACCCCTCCACTTT	TRBV24-1	TRBJ1-6	NA	NA
CASSLSALAPGYTF	TGTGCCAGCAGCTTATCAGCGCTAGCCCCCGGCTACACCTTC	TRBV7-9	TRBJ1-2	few	NA
CASGGFSYNSPLHF	TGTGCCTCAGGGGGTTTCTCCTATAATTCACCCCTCCACTTT	TRBV30	TRBJ1-6	few	TRBD1
CASSQTSGGSSGELFF	TGTGCCAGCAGCCAAACTAGCGGAGGGAGTTCCGGGGAGCTGTTTTTT	TRBV3-1/TRBV3-2	TRBJ2-2	NA	TRBD2
CASSSASSGNTIYF	TGTGCCAGCAGCTCCGCCAGCTCTGGAAACACCATATATTTT	TRBV5-6	TRBJ1-3	NA	NA
CAGRTGDSPLHF	TGTGCCGGACGGACAGGGGATTCACCCCTCCACTTT	TRBV5-4	TRBJ1-6	NA	TRBD1
CASSYWGGGKNSPLHF	TGTGCCAGCAGTTATTGGGGCGGGGGAAAAAATTCACCCCTCCACTTT	TRBV6-5	TRBJ1-6	NA	NA
CASSLGSGNLYEQYF	TGTGCCAGCAGCTTGGGTAGCGGGAACCTTTACGAGCAGTACTTC	TRBV5-4	TRBJ2-7	NA	TRBD2
CASSPRTGVNEKLFF	TGTGCCAGCAGCCCCAGGACAGGAGTTAATGAAAAACTGTTTTTT	TRBV14	TRBJ1-4	NA	TRBD1
CASRTGGRYGYTF	TGTGCCAGCAGAACCGGAGGAAGATATGGCTACACCTTC	TRBV27	TRBJ1-2	NA	NA
CASSGRQGASMRYTF	TGTGCCAGCAGCGGTCGACAGGGGGCCTCTATGCGGTACACCTTC	TRBV9	TRBJ1-2	NA	TRBD1
CASRGLASYEQYF	TGTGCCAGCAGGGGACTGGCCTCCTACGAGCAGTACTTC	TRBV6-5	TRBJ2-7	NA	NA
CASSLSIRQDLNTEAFF	TGTGCCAGCAGCTTATCCATCCGGCAGGACTTGAACACTGAAGCTTTCTTT	TRBV5-4	TRBJ1-1	once	NA
CASSTDPGTGGNTIYF	TGTGCCAGTAGTACGGACCCCGGGACAGGGGGAAACACCATATATTTT	TRBV19	TRBJ1-3	NA	TRBD1
CASSLGLAGATGETQYF	TGTGCCAGCAGCTTAGGGCTAGCGGGAGCAACTGGGGAGACCCAGTACTTC	TRBV11-3	TRBJ2-5	NA	TRBD2
CASVLGDRGSPLHF	TGTGCCAGCGTTTTGGGGGACAGGGGTTCACCCCTCCACTTT	TRBV6-5	TRBJ1-6	NA	TRBD1
CASSLGAFNQPQHF	TGTGCCAGCAGCTTAGGGGCTTTTAATCAGCCCCAGCATTTT	TRBV7-9	TRBJ1-5	NA	NA
CASTKVGMADTQYF	TGTGCCAGCACCAAAGTCGGGATGGCAGATACGCAGTATTTT	TRBV28	TRBJ2-3	NA	NA
CASSPKQGAQDTQYF	TGTGCCAGCTCACCAAAGCAGGGGGCGCAAGATACGCAGTATTTT	TRBV18	TRBJ2-3	NA	TRBD1
CASSWPRGGGNEQFF	TGTGCCAGCAGCTGGCCGCGGGGTGGGGGCAATGAGCAGTTCTTC	TRBV7-6	TRBJ2-1	NA	NA